Below, one TCR beta chain is given with its context. Its antigen is unidentified. TCRdb redid the calling of the RT-PCR reads with MiXCR, one entry per CDR3 protein. Found here are 700,000 to 800,000 distinct CDR3 sequences, about a fifth of them singletons; the top ten hold 11%. The CDR3 loop spans 16 amino acids. V shed 6 bases and J 0 bases; nucleotides not matched to a gene: 6. CDR1 SGHRS and CDR2 YFSETQ come from the germline V gene. The record originates from a study of response to subunit inactivated influenza vaccine. Overall study findings and caveats: Every seasonal influenza vaccination brings in few new T cells, the authors suggested.

This clonotype was obtained from a man in his fifties or sixties who received an inactivated influenza vaccine. The sequenced sample was PBMCs from blood, obtained more than 4 days after vaccination. The chain has TRBV5-1 and TRBJ2-6; 7 positions agree with TRBD1. Here the CDR3 reads CASNLQGPSGANVLTF. The CDR3 DNA reads TGCGCCAGCAACTTACAGGGGCCCTCTGGGGCCAACGTCCTGACTTTC.